Reported below is one T cell receptor (beta chain). Antigen: not known. Looked up from germline, CDR1 is MNHGY and CDR2 is SAAAGT. The CDR3 has 16 amino acids. Trimming at V came to 3 bases and at J to 0 bases, leaving 4 bases not matched to a gene. This table comes from immunoSEQ multiplex PCR, and its TCRdb copy is limited to in-frame clones, with some not included. The table has nearly 110,000 clones, around 90% seen once. This sample was taken from a study of graft-versus-host responses after intestinal transplantation. About the research overall: Transplants were multivisceral, liver-intestinal, or isolated intestinal. The recipients all started with anti-thymocyte globulin induction and then took tacrolimus and steroids for around three years. Findings and caveats of the study: The presence of high graft-versus-host to host-versus-graft clonal ratios in allografts characterized patients with graft-donor T cell macrochimerism.

The sample here was unstimulated CD4+ T cells sorted from spleen or lymph node cells, taken before transplant. The chain recombines TRBV6-8 with TRBJ2-1; 8 bases agree with TRBD1. The receptor was derived from a human donor who was the organ donor for an intestinal transplant. CDR3 in DNA: TGTGCCAGCAGTTATTTGGGACAGGCCTCCTACAATGAGCAGTTCTTC. Residues: CASSYLGQASYNEQFF.